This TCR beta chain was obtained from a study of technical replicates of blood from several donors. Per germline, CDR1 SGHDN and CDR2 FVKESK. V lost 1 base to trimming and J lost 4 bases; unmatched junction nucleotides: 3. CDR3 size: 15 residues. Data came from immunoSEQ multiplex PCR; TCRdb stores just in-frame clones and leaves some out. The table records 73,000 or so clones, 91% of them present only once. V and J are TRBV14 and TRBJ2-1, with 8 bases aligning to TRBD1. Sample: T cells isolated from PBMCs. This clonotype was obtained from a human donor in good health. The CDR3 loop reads CASSQGTGQYNEQFF. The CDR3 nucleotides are TGTGCCAGCAGCCAAGGGACAGGGCAATACAATGAGCAGTTCTTC. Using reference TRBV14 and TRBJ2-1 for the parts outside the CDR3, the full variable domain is EAGVTQFPSHSVIEKGQTVTLRCDPISGHDNLYWYRRVMGKEIKFLLHFVKESKQDESGMPNNRFLAERTGGTYSTLKVQPAELEDSGVYFCASSQGTGQYNEQFFGPGTRLTVL.